Below are 9 T cell receptor beta chains sequenced from a single sample in a study of spatial heterogeneity in lung cancer. Study-wide points: Counts of expanded alpha and beta TCRs within tumors tracked the tumor nonsynonymous mutation count.

No antigen is known for these receptors. Time point defined: sample taken at primary tumor resection. Using its own MiXCR run on the 5' RACE reads, TCRdb lists one record per CDR3 protein. The sample consists of approximately 10,000 distinct CDR3 sequences, around 5.2% of them appearing once. The sequencing here drew on lung tumor tissue, taken at surgery. The receptors originated from a male donor with early-stage non-small cell lung cancer.

This clonotype showed up many times. This beta chain represents an off-target read in a library built for alpha chains; its size is of limited meaning. The chain joins TRBV20-1 to TRBJ2-1; D unclear. The length of the CDR3 is 14 residues. From germline, CDR1 is DFQATT and CDR2 SNEGSKA (reference sequence). V was trimmed by 3 bases and J by 3 bases, leaving 12 bases between them. The CDR3 nucleotides read TGCAGTGCTAGTGGAGACCAAGTCTACAATGAGCAGTTCTTC. Translating gives CSASGDQVYNEQFF.

As concerns this clonotype: This beta chain is a stray read from a library made for alpha chains; its abundance is not meaningful. The chain is built from TRBV19 and TRBJ1-1; TRBD1 is a possible D gene (6 bases). The CDR3 is made up of 13 amino acids. Germline values: CDR1 LNHDA, CDR2 SQIVND (reference sequence). V was shortened by 7 bases and J by 1 base, with 10 bases between the two germline ends. Here the CDR3 reads CASMPGENTEAFF. CDR3 coding DNA: TGTGCCAGTATGCCAGGGGAGAACACTGAAGCTTTCTTT.

Regarding this clonotype: With the library built for alpha chains, this beta chain is off target and its frequency is not meaningful. The V gene is TRBV6-1, the J gene TRBJ1-1; D ambiguous. Germline values: CDR1 MNHNS, CDR2 SASEGT. V was trimmed by 6 bases and J by 0 bases, leaving 8 bases between them. The CDR3 loop spans 13 amino acids. In DNA form, the CDR3 reads TGTGCCAGCAGCCGTGTGGTGAACACTGAAGCTTTCTTT. Its translation is CASSRVVNTEAFF.

There are many counts of this clonotype. This beta chain was picked up by a library intended for alpha chains and is off target, so its count carries little meaning. The CDR3 sequence is CSANRDTSTDTQYF. CDR3 DNA sequence: TGCAGTGCTAACCGGGACACTAGCACAGATACGCAGTATTTT. The V call is TRBV20-1, the J call TRBJ2-3, with TRBD1 as a possible D gene (6 bases). Germline V gene sequence: CDR1 DFQATT, CDR2 SNEGSKA (reference sequence). This CDR3 contains 14 residues. V was shortened by 4 bases and J by 0 bases, with 11 bases between the two germline ends.

This clonotype was picked up a small number of times. This beta chain is a stray read from a library made for alpha chains; its abundance is not meaningful. The chain carries TRBV4-1 and TRBJ2-5, with 14 bases identical to TRBD2. From germline, CDR1 is MGHRA and CDR2 YSYEKL. The J segment lost 5 bases and the V segment lost 1 base, leaving 0 bases of the junction unmatched. The CDR3 length is 15 residues. The CDR3: CASSQGTSGRETQYF. As DNA, the CDR3 is TGCGCCAGCAGCCAAGGGACTAGCGGGAGGGAGACCCAGTACTTC.

At least ten counts were recorded for this clonotype. This beta chain turned up in a library designed for alpha chains; as an off-target read, its abundance says little. The chain is built from TRBV7-2 and TRBJ2-3; unclear D gene. V shed 4 bases and J shed 2 bases, with 4 bases lying between them. This CDR3 comprises 12 residues. CDR1 is SGHTA, CDR2 FQGNSA, per germline. In nucleotides, the CDR3 is TGTGCCAGCAGCTCTTTCACAGATACGCAGTATTTT. This gives the protein CASSSFTDTQYF.

This clonotype was seen ten or more times. This beta chain is off target for a library built for alpha chains, so its abundance means little. This chain joins TRBV27 and TRBJ2-7; 12 nucleotides agree with TRBD2. Losses at the gene ends were 3 bases for V and 6 bases for J; bases not matched to a gene: 3. Germline lookup yields CDR1 MNHEY and CDR2 SMNVEV (reference sequence). The CDR3 totals 14 residues. DNA of the CDR3: TGTGCCAGCAGTTTGACTAGCGGGAGCTCCGAGCAGTACTTC. This sequence encodes CASSLTSGSSEQYF.

This clonotype was detected many times. A library prepared for alpha chains yielded this beta chain as an off-target read; its size is of little meaning. This chain joins TRBV20-1 and TRBJ2-7; 10 bases are shared with TRBD2. V trimming: 1 base; J trimming: 5 bases; junction bases outside the gene matches: 5. Germline lookup yields CDR1 DFQATT and CDR2 SNEGSKA (reference sequence). The CDR3 has 14 amino acids. CDR3 residues: CSARALAGSDEQYF. In DNA form, the CDR3 reads TGCAGTGCTAGAGCACTAGCGGGATCGGACGAGCAGTACTTC.

By sample share, this clonotype is medium-sized. This beta chain was picked up by a library intended for alpha chains and is off target, so its count carries little meaning. The J gene is TRBJ1-2, the V gene TRBV28; D remains unclear. The ends were cut back, 2 bases at V and 2 bases at J, with 9 bases in the middle. Germline V gives CDR1 MDHEN, CDR2 SYDVKM. The length of the CDR3 is 14 residues. The CDR3 loop reads CASSLGGPNYGYTF. In DNA form, the CDR3 reads TGTGCCAGCAGTTTAGGAGGGCCCAACTATGGCTACACCTTC.